This T cell receptor (beta chain) originates from a study of regulatory T cells in long-lasting Graves disease. Study results and limitations: Newly diagnosed Graves' patients exceeded persistent ones in TCR diversity.

CDR3 length: 13 amino acids. J lost 8 bases, V lost 0 bases, and 4 bases had no gene match. Germline CDR1 reads SGDLS; CDR2 reads YYNGEE. Time point noted: persistent/refractory GD, antithyroid drugs over 5 years with positive TRAb. PBMC-extracted RNA yielded the TCR library. To note about this clonotype: The antigen is undetermined.

Arm-PCR of CDR3 regions and iRepertoire HTBI primers were used to build TCR beta libraries. MiXCR was run by TCRdb on the multiplex PCR reads, yielding one entry per CDR3 protein. The table lists about 470,000 distinct CDR3 sequences, 20% to 25% of them singletons. This chain connects TRBV9 to TRBJ1-2, with 7 bases matching TRBD1. The sequences come from peripheral blood mononuclear cells (PBMCs), collected when the disease was refractory, from a patient treated with antithyroid drugs. This receptor was taken from a female donor with Graves disease. The CDR3 DNA follows: TGTGCCAGCAGCGTAGTCACAGGGGACGGCTACACCTTC. It codes for CASSVVTGDGYTF.